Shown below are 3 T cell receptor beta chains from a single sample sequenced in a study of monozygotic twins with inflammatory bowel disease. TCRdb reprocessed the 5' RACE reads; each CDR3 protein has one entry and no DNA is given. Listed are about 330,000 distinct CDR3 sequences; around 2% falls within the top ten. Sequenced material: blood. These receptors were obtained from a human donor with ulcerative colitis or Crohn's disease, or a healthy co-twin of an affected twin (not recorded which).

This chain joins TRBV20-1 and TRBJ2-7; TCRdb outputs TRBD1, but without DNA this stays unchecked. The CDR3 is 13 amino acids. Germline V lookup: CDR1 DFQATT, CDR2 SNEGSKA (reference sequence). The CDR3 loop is CSARGTGVAEQYF.

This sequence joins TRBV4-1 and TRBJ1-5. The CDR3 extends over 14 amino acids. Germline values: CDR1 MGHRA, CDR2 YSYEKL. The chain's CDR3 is CASSQEMGNQPQHF.

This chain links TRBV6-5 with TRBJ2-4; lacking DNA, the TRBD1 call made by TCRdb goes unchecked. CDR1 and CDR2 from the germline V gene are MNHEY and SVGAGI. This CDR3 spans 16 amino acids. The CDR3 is CASSYSGGRAKNIQYF.